This TCR beta chain was identified during a study of tumor and adjacent non-tumor tissue in lung cancer. General study points: Significantly higher TCR diversity was found in tumor than normal lung. Tumor repertoires had a smaller top 100 clone share than normal lung.

Regarding this clonotype: The antigen is not known. A read error may account for a junction end that differs from germline.

This sample's RNA came from whole unsorted tissue. Between August and November 2014, newly diagnosed, chemotherapy-naive lung cancer patients underwent thoracic surgery in China. This CDR3 comprises 14 residues. Germline V CDR1 and CDR2: MNHEY, SVGAGI. Three rounds of nested PCR, following a modified ARM-PCR protocol, produced the TCRbeta library. TCRdb called the multiplex PCR reads again in MiXCR, with one record for every CDR3 protein. The table has 100,000 to 150,000 distinct CDR3 sequences, roughly 64% seen once. The chain uses TRBV6-5 and TRBJ1-4; 8 nucleotides line up with TRBD1. The sample was lung tumor tissue. This clonotype was obtained from a man aged 30 to 39 with non-small cell lung cancer. The CDR3 coding sequence is TGTACCAGTACCTTAGGACAGGGAAATAAAAAACTGTTTTTT. Amino acids: CTSTLGQGNKKLFF.